These T cell receptor beta chains were read from a single sample in a study of blood T cells in healthy people across ages. TCRdb itself ran the 5' RACE reads through MiXCR, one entry per CDR3 protein. The sample contains around 1,000,000 distinct CDR3 sequences, less than 25% of which appear only once. This sample also belongs to another study, concerning T cells of mothers and their children.

The sample was blood. These receptors were obtained from a girl aged 2 to 10 in good health. CDR3s include the opening cysteine and the closing phenylalanine or tryptophan. Each record gives: V gene, J gene, clone size, CDR3 protein. Rows give clone size only sometimes, using once, few, many, or a class for an expanded clone.

TRBV6-2/TRBV6-3,TRBJ1-6,few,CASSASDRFNSPLHF
TRBV28,TRBJ2-5,many,CASIFSGQETQYF
TRBV12-5,TRBJ2-7,few,CASGLVAGDHVYEQYF
TRBV10-1,NA,NA,CASSESILAGDRYEQYF
TRBV6-9,TRBJ1-1,NA,CASSSCLRRSEAFF
TRBV4-2,TRBJ2-7,NA,CASSQSGSNYEQYF
TRBV11-2,TRBJ2-7,NA,CASSLSPGQANYEQYF
TRBV7-2,TRBJ1-2,NA,CASSLDGTGRENYGYTF
TRBV11-2,TRBJ1-6,few,CASSLYLQGRKTLHF
TRBV6-2/TRBV6-3,NA,NA,CATRPPGYIVQFF
TRBV10-3,TRBJ1-4,few,CAISYSQGPENEKLFF
TRBV18,TRBJ2-5,NA,CASPPGYGGETQYF
TRBV7-2,TRBJ1-4,few,CASSATGLVGEKLFF
TRBV2,TRBJ2-1,NA,CASRIGVEQFF
TRBV20-1,TRBJ2-5,NA,CSASPPSIGTQYF
TRBV7-3,NA,few,CAGSLGIAGPYEQYF